The rows below give T cell receptor beta chains drawn from one sample of a study of spatial heterogeneity in lung cancer. MiXCR was run by TCRdb on the 5' RACE reads, yielding one entry per CDR3 protein. In the table there are some 39,000 distinct CDR3 sequences, roughly 7.1% of which are singletons. The starting material was PBMCs, obtained at surgery. The receptors shown here come from a female donor with early-stage non-small cell lung cancer. CDR3s include the opening cysteine and the closing phenylalanine or tryptophan. The D gene is left open where the match is weak. The listing skips clone size in some rows; elsewhere it reads once, few, many or a size class.

clone_size | j_call | v_call | d_call | cdr3_aa | cdr3_nt
many | TRBJ2-2 | TRBV5-1 | . | CASSLPTGTQNTGELFF | TGCGCCAGCAGCTTACCCACCGGGACACAAAACACCGGGGAGCTGTTTTTT
. | TRBJ1-2 | TRBV5-4 | . | CASRRGGWNYGYTF | TGTGCCAGCAGGCGAGGAGGTTGGAACTATGGCTACACCTTC
few | TRBJ2-7 | TRBV28 | TRBD2 | CASSLPASGTYEQYF | TGTGCCAGCAGTTTACCGGCTAGCGGTACCTACGAGCAGTACTTC
. | TRBJ2-2 | TRBV19 | TRBD2 | CASSSPGLAGAAGELFF | TGTGCCAGTAGTTCCCCGGGACTAGCGGGGGCGGCCGGGGAGCTGTTTTTT
many | TRBJ1-1 | TRBV7-3 | TRBD1 | CASSLSQGVLAEAFF | TGTGCCAGCAGCTTAAGCCAGGGGGTATTGGCTGAAGCTTTCTTT
. | TRBJ2-1 | TRBV7-7 | . | CAVTRATGPHEQFF | TGTGCCGTCACCCGGGCAACCGGCCCCCATGAGCAGTTCTTC
many | TRBJ1-5 | TRBV28 | . | CASGRQINQPQHF | TGTGCCAGCGGGAGGCAGATAAATCAGCCCCAGCATTTT
many | TRBJ2-3 | TRBV20-1 | . | CSARDLGLEADTQYF | TGCAGTGCTAGAGATTTGGGGCTAGAGGCAGATACGCAGTATTTT
. | TRBJ1-1 | TRBV5-1 | . | CASSTGIRDTEAFF | TGCGCCAGCAGCACAGGTATTCGGGACACTGAAGCTTTCTTT
few | TRBJ2-1 | TRBV3-1 | TRBD2 | CASSRLAGAVNEQFF | TGTGCCAGCAGCCGACTAGCGGGGGCCGTCAATGAGCAGTTCTTC
many | TRBJ2-7 | TRBV15 | . | CATSRDRGVYEQYF | TGTGCCACCAGCAGAGATAGGGGGGTCTACGAGCAGTACTTC
many | TRBJ1-5 | TRBV6-5 | TRBD1 | CASRRQGAINQPQHF | TGTGCCAGCAGACGACAGGGGGCAATTAATCAGCCCCAGCATTTT
. | TRBJ2-1 | TRBV5-6 | TRBD2 | CASRAGTSVINEQFF | TGTGCCAGCAGGGCCGGGACTAGCGTTATCAATGAGCAGTTCTTC
few | TRBJ1-3 | TRBV12-3/TRBV12-4 | . | CATTLSQTYGNTIYF | TGTGCCACCACACTTAGCCAGACATACGGAAACACCATATATTTT
few | TRBJ2-7 | TRBV20-1 | TRBD2 | CSAPGLGYNEQYF | TGCAGTGCCCCGGGACTAGGATACAACGAGCAGTACTTC
. | TRBJ2-1 | TRBV5-1 | TRBD2 | CASSPGLVQIYEQFF | TGCGCCAGCAGCCCGGGACTAGTTCAGATATATGAGCAGTTCTTC
many | TRBJ2-5 | TRBV6-2/TRBV6-3 | TRBD1 | CASSLQDRHQETQYF | TGTGCCAGCAGTCTTCAGGACAGGCACCAAGAGACCCAGTACTTC
many | TRBJ2-3 | TRBV10-3 | . | CAIRGTIQSTDTQYF | TGTGCCATCAGGGGGACAATCCAAAGCACAGATACGCAGTATTTT
. | TRBJ2-3 | TRBV6-1 | TRBD2 | CASSEGTRSLYF | TGTGCCAGCAGTGAAGGGACTAGATCTCTGTATTTT
. | TRBJ2-1 | TRBV7-2 | . | CASSFRRGRTYNEQFF | TGTGCCAGCAGCTTCCGCCGAGGGAGGACCTACAATGAGCAGTTCTTC
many | TRBJ1-2 | TRBV5-6 | . | CASSPDSSYGYTF | TGTGCCAGCAGCCCTGACAGTTCCTATGGCTACACCTTC
many | TRBJ2-3 | TRBV6-5 | TRBD2 | CATNPGGGPADTQYF | TGTGCCACGAACCCCGGGGGGGGGCCCGCAGATACGCAGTATTTT